The next 32 T cell receptor beta chains were all read from a single sample in a study of blood T cell repertoires in COVID-19. Assay used: immunoSEQ multiplex PCR; TCRdb lists only in-frame clones, some missing. The sample comprises roughly 59,000 clones, roughly 80% of which are singletons, and roughly an eighth rests with the top ten. Sequenced input: peripheral blood. These receptors all stem from an elderly man with acute or convalescent COVID-19.

CDR3 DNA sequence: TGTGCCAGCAGTGAAGGACTCTACTCTGGAAACACCATATATTTT. Its protein product is CASSEGLYSGNTIYF. The rearrangement joins TRBV6-1 to TRBJ1-3; D uncertain. The CDR3 contains 15 residues. Trimming shortened V by 1 base and J by 0 bases, and 7 bases separated the two germline ends. CDR1 and CDR2 (germline): MNHNS, SASEGT.

The chain carries TRBV7-9 and TRBJ1-6; TRBD1 agrees at 9 bases. The CDR3 spans 15 residues. V lost 3 bases to trimming and J lost 5 bases; unmatched junction nucleotides: 2. CDR1 and CDR2 from the germline V gene are SEHNR and FQNEAQ (reference sequence). As DNA, the CDR3 is TGTGCCAGCAGCTTCGGGACAGGGAATAATTCACCCCTCCACTTT. This codes for CASSFGTGNNSPLHF.

There are a few counts of this clone. The genes are TRBV7-6 and TRBJ1-5; D is unclear. CDR1 is SGHVS, CDR2 FNYEAQ, per germline. The CDR3 totals 13 residues. V was trimmed by 1 base and J by 6 bases, leaving 7 bases between them. The CDR3 reads CASSLGPSQPQHF. The CDR3 DNA reads as TGTGCCAGCAGCTTAGGGCCCAGTCAGCCCCAGCATTTT.

CDR3 in DNA: TGTGCCAGCAGCTTGGACGGCGGGCATGGCTACACCTTC. This translates into CASSLDGGHGYTF. The rearrangement joins TRBV7-6 to TRBJ1-2, with D hard to call. The germline CDR1 and CDR2 sequences are SGHVS and FNYEAQ. Trimming shortened V by 3 bases and J by 6 bases, and 11 bases separated the two germline ends. There are 13 residues in the CDR3.

The rearrangement joins TRBV2 to TRBJ1-5; 8 positions agree with TRBD1. Germline V gene sequence: CDR1 SNHLY, CDR2 FYNNEI. V lost 7 bases to trimming and J lost 7 bases; unmatched junction nucleotides: 6. The CDR3 runs 13 residues. CDR3 in DNA: TGTGCCAGCACCGGACAGGGAGGGCAGCCCCAGCATTTT. This codes for CASTGQGGQPQHF.

The chain combines TRBV2 with TRBJ1-5, with 10 positions matching TRBD1. V trimming: 6 bases; J trimming: 3 bases; junction bases outside the gene matches: 5. The germline V gene has CDR1 SNHLY and CDR2 FYNNEI. This CDR3 is 15 amino acids long. In nucleotides, the CDR3 is TGTGCCAGCAGGGGCGACAGGGGGCCCAATCAGCCCCAGCATTTT. Encoded protein: CASRGDRGPNQPQHF.

V gene TRBV18 combines with J gene TRBJ2-1, with D possibly matching TRBD1 (6 bases). The CDR3 runs 15 residues. Germline CDR1 KGHSH, CDR2 LQKENI. Trimming removed 5 bases at V and 3 bases at J, with 14 bases between. CDR3 bases: TGTGCCAGCTCAGCAGGACAGCTCGGCTACAATGAGCAGTTCTTC. Amino acid sequence: CASSAGQLGYNEQFF.

The sample holds one count of this clone. This rearrangement joins TRBV30 to TRBJ1-3; a weak D match, TRBD1 (6 bases). The CDR3 totals 15 residues. Trimming stripped 2 bases from V and 4 bases from J, with 15 bases between. Germline V gene lookup returns CDR1 GTSNPN and CDR2 SVGIG (reference sequence). For the CDR3, the DNA is TGTGCCTGGAGTTTCGCGGGGGGCAGGGGAAACACCATATATTTT. Translating it yields CAWSFAGGRGNTIYF.

Details on this clone: This sample also contains other DNA sequences that code for the same CDR3. The CDR3 protein is CASSSGQPNTEAFF. Written as DNA, the CDR3 is TGCGCCAGCAGCTCAGGACAGCCGAACACTGAAGCTTTCTTT. V is TRBV5-1 and J is TRBJ1-1, with a weak D call TRBD1 (6 bases). V dropped 3 bases and J dropped 1 base, with 10 bases sitting between them. The CDR3 spans 14 residues. Looked up from germline, CDR1 is SGHRS and CDR2 is YFSETQ.

This rearrangement joins TRBV7-8 to TRBJ1-4; 7 bases fit TRBD1. The CDR3 contains 15 residues. With 5 bases clipped from V and 8 bases from J, the junction kept 11 bases outside the gene matches. From germline, CDR1 is SGHVS and CDR2 FQNEAQ. CDR3 in DNA: TGTGCCAGCAGCCCTAGAGGACAGGCGAGGGAAAAACTGTTTTTT. It is translated as CASSPRGQAREKLFF.

This clone was found a few times. V and J are TRBV18 and TRBJ1-1; D may be TRBD1 (5 bases). Germline lookup yields CDR1 KGHSH and CDR2 LQKENI. This CDR3 is 15 amino acids long. Trimming stripped 3 bases from V and 3 bases from J, with 14 bases between. CDR3 nucleotides: TGTGCCAGCTCACCGGACATGGTTACGGACACTGAAGCTTTCTTT. It encodes CASSPDMVTDTEAFF.

The V and J genes are TRBV19 and TRBJ1-2; D perhaps matches TRBD1 (6 bases). CDR1 and CDR2 from the germline V gene are LNHDA and SQIVND (reference sequence). CDR3 length equals 15 residues. V dropped 1 base and J dropped 8 bases, with 17 bases sitting between them. The CDR3 loop reads CASSIGVRGPWGYTF. In DNA, the CDR3 is TGTGCCAGTAGTATAGGGGTCAGGGGCCCTTGGGGCTACACCTTC.

The J gene is TRBJ2-7, the V gene TRBV27; TRBD2 agrees at 13 bases. The CDR3 covers 14 residues. J gave up 3 bases and V 6 bases, and 2 bases lay outside the gene matches. Germline values: CDR1 MNHEY, CDR2 SMNVEV (reference sequence). The CDR3 coding sequence is TGTGCCAGCAGCGGGACTAGCGGGATCTACGAGCAGTACTTC. Its protein product is CASSGTSGIYEQYF.

This clone has a handful of counts. The genes are TRBV19 and TRBJ2-7; D is perhaps TRBD2 (5 bases). The germline V gene encodes CDR1 LNHDA and CDR2 SQIVND (reference sequence). With 3 bases removed from V and 0 bases from J, the gap between germline ends came to 9 bases. CDR3 length: 14 amino acids. CDR3 amino acids: CASSMEAFSYEQYF. CDR3 in DNA: TGTGCCAGTAGTATGGAGGCTTTCTCCTACGAGCAGTACTTC. The full variable domain, in which reference TRBV19 and TRBJ2-7 provide the parts outside the CDR3, is DGGITQSPKYLFRKEGQNVTLSCEQNLNHDAMYWYRQDPGQGLRLIYYSQIVNDFQKGDIAEGYSVSREKKESFPLTVTSAQKNPTAFYLCASSMEAFSYEQYFGPGTRLTVT.

The chain recombines TRBV4-1 with TRBJ1-2; 8 nucleotides match TRBD1. Germline assignment: CDR1 MGHRA and CDR2 YSYEKL. The CDR3 runs 16 residues. J was trimmed by 5 bases and V by 4 bases; bases with no gene match: 12. The CDR3 sequence: CASSPRTGQGGYGYTF. In DNA, the CDR3 is TGCGCCAGCAGCCCTAGAACCGGACAGGGTGGGTATGGCTACACCTTC.

The rearrangement uses TRBV6-5 and TRBJ2-7, with 10 positions matching TRBD2. CDR1 is MNHEY, CDR2 SVGAGI, per germline. The CDR3 loop spans 15 amino acids. The junction had 8 bases not matched to a gene; V was cut back by 2 bases and J by 7 bases. CDR3 sequence: CASSYEQAGGGEQYF. CDR3 nucleotide sequence: TGTGCCAGCAGTTACGAGCAAGCGGGAGGGGGGGAGCAGTACTTC.

The rearrangement links TRBV15 to TRBJ2-6; 8 bases are a match to TRBD1. CDR1 LNHNV and CDR2 YYDKDF come from the germline V gene (reference sequence). The length of the CDR3 is 15 residues. Unmatched junction bases numbered 2, after V lost 3 bases and J lost 4 bases. The CDR3 protein is CATSRDRAGANVLTF. CDR3 DNA sequence: TGTGCCACCAGCAGGGACAGGGCCGGGGCCAACGTCCTGACTTTC.

Only a few counts were recorded for this clone. The chain is built from TRBV5-1 and TRBJ1-1; the match to TRBD1 covers 7 bases. V trimming: 0 bases; J trimming: 5 bases; junction bases outside the gene matches: 7. This CDR3 is built from 15 residues. Germline assignment: CDR1 SGHRS and CDR2 YFSETQ. In nucleotides, the CDR3 is TGCGCCAGCAGCTTGGAAGGCAGGGGGTTTACTGAAGCTTTCTTT. Translating gives CASSLEGRGFTEAFF.

This clone was observed a single time. CDR3 coding DNA: TGTGCCATCAGTGAGTCGGAGGCGGGGCTGTTTTTT. This translates into CAISESEAGLFF. This sequence joins TRBV10-3 and TRBJ1-4; D is uncertain. This CDR3 comprises 12 residues. V lost 0 bases, J lost 14 bases, and 10 bases lay in between. Germline CDR1 ENHRY, CDR2 SYGVKD.

Comment on this clone: One junction end does not reproduce the germline sequence, and a read error may be involved. This chain joins TRBV3-1 (or the pseudogene TRBV3-2) and TRBJ1-6; TRBD1 aligns across 9 bases. CDR1 and CDR2 (germline): LGHDT, YNNKEL (reference sequence). The CDR3 totals 16 residues. CDR3 DNA: TGTGCCAACAGCCCCCCAACAGGGGGCAGGAATTCACCCCTCCACTTT. It yields the protein CANSPPTGGRNSPLHF.

The chain employs TRBV7-9 and TRBJ2-3, with D possibly being TRBD2 (5 bases). Germline CDR1 SEHNR, CDR2 FQNEAQ (reference sequence). V lost 7 bases and J 6 bases, leaving 17 bases between the germline ends. The CDR3 contains 14 residues. The CDR3 DNA is TGTGCCAGCACCATATTAACTGGGGAGGATACGCAGTATTTT. Translated, it gives CASTILTGEDTQYF. Together with reference TRBV7-9 and TRBJ2-3, the CDR3 gives the full variable domain: DTGVSQNPRHKITKRGQNVTFRCDPISEHNRLYWYRQTLGQGPEFLTYFQNEAQLEKSRLLSDRFSAERPKGSFSTLEIQRTEQGDSAMYLCASTILTGEDTQYFGPGTRLTVL.

This chain links TRBV29-1 with TRBJ2-7, with 8 bases fitting TRBD1. The V segment lost 7 bases and the J segment 0 bases; nucleotides outside the gene matches: 8. The length of the CDR3 is 14 residues. Looked up from germline, CDR1 is SQVTM and CDR2 is ANQGSEA. This chain's CDR3 is CSAVRQGSSYEQYF. In nucleotides, the CDR3 is TGCAGCGCCGTCAGACAGGGGAGCTCCTACGAGCAGTACTTC.

Only a few counts were recorded for this clone. The chain joins TRBV27 to TRBJ1-6; 7 bases match TRBD1. With 6 bases clipped from V and 13 bases from J, the junction kept 18 bases outside the gene matches. This CDR3 is built from 16 residues. The germline gives CDR1 MNHEY, CDR2 SMNVEV (reference sequence). CDR3 coding DNA: TGTGCCAGCAGCCCAAACGACAGGGCGAGTTACTCGCCCCTCCACTTT. Translated, it gives CASSPNDRASYSPLHF.

The chain links TRBV3-1 (or the pseudogene TRBV3-2) to TRBJ2-2; tentatively, D is TRBD1 (7 bases). Germline V gene sequence: CDR1 LGHDT, CDR2 YNNKEL (reference sequence). The CDR3 runs 20 residues. With 0 bases removed from V and 0 bases from J, the gap between germline ends came to 20 bases. CDR3 nucleotide sequence: TGTGCCAGCAGCCAAGATTGGGGACTCCGAGGGGGCCCGAACACCGGGGAGCTGTTTTTT. It specifies CASSQDWGLRGGPNTGELFF.

This clone was counted between two and nine times. This sample also contains other DNA sequences that code for the same CDR3. CDR3 residues: CASSPGTGGTEAFF. The CDR3, as DNA: TGTGCCAGCTCACCCGGGACAGGGGGCACTGAAGCTTTCTTT. The chain combines TRBV18 with TRBJ1-1; 11 bases align to TRBD1. Germline V CDR1 and CDR2: KGHSH, LQKENI. The CDR3 spans 14 residues. The trim removed 3 bases at V and 4 bases at J, leaving 1 base unmatched. Filled out from reference TRBV18 and TRBJ1-1, the complete variable domain reads NAGVMQNPRHLVRRRGQEARLRCSPMKGHSHVYWYRQLPEEGLKFMVYLQKENIIDESGMPKERFSAEFPKEGPSILRIQQVVRGDSAAYFCASSPGTGGTEAFFGQGTRLTVV.

The CDR3 DNA reads as TGTGCCTGGTGTACAGGGTACGAGCAGTACTTC. Residues: CAWCTGYEQYF. This chain links TRBV30 with TRBJ2-7; D may be TRBD1 (6 bases). The length of the CDR3 is 11 residues. V lost 5 bases, J lost 4 bases, and 9 bases lay in between. Germline CDR1 GTSNPN, CDR2 SVGIG (reference sequence). Together with reference TRBV30 and TRBJ2-7, the CDR3 gives the full variable domain: SQTIHQWPATLVQPVGSPLSLECTVEGTSNPNLYWYRQAAGRGLQLLFYSVGIGQISSEVPQNLSASRPQDRQFILSSKKLLLSDSGFYLCAWCTGYEQYFGPGTRLTVT.

V and J are TRBV2 and TRBJ1-5; D gene ambiguous. The CDR3 extends over 15 amino acids. In germline, CDR1 is SNHLY, CDR2 FYNNEI. The V end lost 4 bases, the J end lost 3 bases, and 13 bases lay between the germline ends. The CDR3 region is CASSAHPGVNQPQHF. The CDR3, as DNA: TGTGCCAGCAGTGCCCATCCCGGAGTCAATCAGCCCCAGCATTTT.

The chain is built from TRBV5-1 and TRBJ1-5; 7 bases agree with TRBD1. After removal of 4 bases from V and 7 bases from J, the junction contained 8 bases not matched to a gene. Germline lookup yields CDR1 SGHRS and CDR2 YFSETQ. This CDR3 region has 14 residues. The CDR3 coding sequence is TGCGCCAGCAGCCCACAGGGGATTGACCAGCCCCAGCATTTT. Translation: CASSPQGIDQPQHF.

This sequence joins TRBV19 and TRBJ1-1, with TRBD1 matching 7 bases. Per germline, CDR1 LNHDA and CDR2 SQIVND (reference sequence). CDR3 size: 14 residues. Trimming cost V 4 bases and J 8 bases; bases outside gene matches: 10. CDR3 sequence reads: CASSTPQGRREAFF. For the CDR3, the DNA is TGTGCCAGTAGTACCCCACAGGGGAGGCGGGAAGCTTTCTTT.

The rearrangement links TRBV6-6 to TRBJ1-6, with 8 positions matching TRBD1. The CDR3 has 16 amino acids. Germline V CDR1 and CDR2: MNHNY, SVGAGI (reference sequence). V trimming: 4 bases; J trimming: 4 bases; junction bases outside the gene matches: 6. The CDR3 coding sequence is TGTGCCAGCAGTTCCCTTAGACAGGGGTATAATTCACCCCTCCACTTT. Translating gives CASSSLRQGYNSPLHF.

J is TRBJ2-3 and V is TRBV29-1, with a possible D match to TRBD2 (7 bases). Per the germline V gene, CDR1 is SQVTM and CDR2 is ANQGSEA. Deletions cut 4 bases from V and 5 bases from J, with 13 bases between. The CDR3 has 13 amino acids. CDR3 sequence (DNA): TGCAGCGTTGGGCGGGGAGGGGGAGATACGCAGTATTTT. This translates into CSVGRGGGDTQYF.

This clone turned up a few times. This chain joins TRBV12-5 and TRBJ1-1; unclear D gene. Germline loops: CDR1 LGHNT, CDR2 FRNRAP. The CDR3 spans 13 residues. V was pared by 5 bases and J by 1 base, with 8 bases between. CDR3: CASGNDKNTEAFF. The CDR3 DNA sequence: TGTGCTAGTGGTAACGACAAGAACACTGAAGCTTTCTTT.